This T cell receptor beta chain derives from a study of T cell repertoires in cytomegalovirus infection. For the study at large: Signatures in public TCR beta sequences pointed to both CMV infection and matching HLA type. Study-level findings and limits: The cumulative frequency of public TCR beta families identified carriers of CMV plus the relevant HLA. CMV-specific TCR beta clonotypes restricted by HLA-C dominated the ex vivo response.

One entry per CDR3 protein, called by TCRdb with MiXCR from the reads. The data hold 600,000 to 800,000 distinct CDR3 sequences, with 24% observed a single time. With respect to this clonotype: The antigen is not known.

The CDR3 is made up of 18 amino acids. V lost 3 bases and J lost 7; bases outside the gene matches: 16. In germline, CDR1 is MNHNS, CDR2 SASEGT. The source is a human donor in good health (CMV status not recorded). Some clones in this sample may be carry-over from other donors' samples. Sequenced material: CD8+ T cells from PBMCs. The chain combines TRBV6-1 with TRBJ2-1, with 9 bases matching TRBD2. The CDR3 spells CASSDPHLAGGPRNEQFF. The CDR3 coding sequence is TGTGCCAGCAGTGATCCCCATTTGGCGGGGGGGCCGAGAAATGAGCAGTTCTTC.